One T cell receptor beta chain is described in this entry. Other DNA variants within this sample encode the same CDR3. The length of the CDR3 is 13 residues. V was pared by 4 bases and J by 1 base, with 7 bases between. CDR1 and CDR2 (germline): SEHNR, FQNEAQ (reference sequence). Original analysis: It was from reference gene primer amplification that nucleated cell counts were estimated. Sequenced by immunoSEQ multiplex PCR; TCRdb stores in-frame clones only, minus some. From that table come the V and J calls and clone size; the DNA was used to work out D and trimming. The table has hundreds of thousands of clones, 70% to 90% seen once. The data were taken from a study of blood T cell repertoires in COVID-19. Study-level information: There were acute and convalescent COVID-19 samples, and they came from the United States, Italy and Spain.

Sequenced material: peripheral blood. This sequence joins TRBV7-9 and TRBJ1-1; perhaps TRBD1 as D (6 bases). The sequence was collected from a woman in her thirties or forties who had recovered from COVID-19. The CDR3 sequence is CASSSTGNTEAFF. The CDR3 DNA reads as TGTGCCAGCAGCTCGACAGGGAACACTGAAGCTTTCTTT.